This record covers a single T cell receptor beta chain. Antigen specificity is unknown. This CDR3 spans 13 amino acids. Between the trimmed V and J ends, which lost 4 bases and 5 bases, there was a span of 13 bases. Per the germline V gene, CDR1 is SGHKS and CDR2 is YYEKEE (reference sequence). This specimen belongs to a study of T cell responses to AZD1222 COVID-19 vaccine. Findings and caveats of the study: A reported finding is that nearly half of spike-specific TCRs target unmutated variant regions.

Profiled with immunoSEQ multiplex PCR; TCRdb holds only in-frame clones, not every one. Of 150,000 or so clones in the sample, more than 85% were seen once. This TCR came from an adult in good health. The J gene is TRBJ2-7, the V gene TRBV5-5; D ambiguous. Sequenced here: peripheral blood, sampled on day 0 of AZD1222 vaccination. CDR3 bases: TGTGCCAGCAGCCCGCCCTTCAGGAACGAGCAGTACTTC. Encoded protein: CASSPPFRNEQYF. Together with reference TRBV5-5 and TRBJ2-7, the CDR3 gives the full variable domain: DAGVTQSPTHLIKTRGQQVTLRCSPISGHKSVSWYQQVLGQGPQFIFQYYEKEERGRGNFPDRFSARQFPNYSSELNVNALLLGDSALYLCASSPPFRNEQYFGPGTRLTVT.